This T cell receptor (beta chain) was retrieved from a study of tumor-infiltrating lymphocytes in primary liver carcinoma. The CDR3 length is 14 residues. Trimming shortened V by 6 bases and J by 4 bases, and 16 bases separated the two germline ends. Germline V lookup: CDR1 MNHEY, CDR2 SVGAGI. Whole-study results and caveats: Present in all five tumor regions were only about 7.5-25% of the top clones.

On this clonotype itself: Its target is not known. Because the CDR3 is missing its conserved closing phenylalanine or tryptophan, this is likely a read error.

Priming with a constant-region primer yielded TCR beta cDNA from 450 to 600 ng total RNA. Slightly modified ARM-PCR served as the procedure for the TCR beta libraries. These libraries came from three rounds of nested multiplex PCR. Researchers ran the first two PCR rounds for 10 cycles each with TRBV1-TRBV30 forward primers and a C-beta reverse primer. Using its own MiXCR run on the multiplex PCR reads, TCRdb lists one record per CDR3 protein. The sample carries more than 60,000 distinct CDR3 sequences, about 70% recorded once. Co-extraction of RNA and DNA was performed on about 18-30 mg of unsorted bulk tissue. The sampling covered five separate regions of each tumor. All tumor samples contained more than 85% viable tumor cells.

Sequencing was carried out using liver tumor tissue from sampling region 4. Subset indicated: tumor region T4, right-lateral pole. V usage is TRBV6-5 and J usage is TRBJ2-7, with a weak D call TRBD2 (6 bases). This TCR was recovered from a man aged 40-50 years with primary liver carcinoma and hepatitis B virus infection. The CDR3 nucleotides read TGTGCCAGCAGGGAGACTAGAGTGGGTTACGAGCAGTACATC. Translated: CASRETRVGYEQYI.